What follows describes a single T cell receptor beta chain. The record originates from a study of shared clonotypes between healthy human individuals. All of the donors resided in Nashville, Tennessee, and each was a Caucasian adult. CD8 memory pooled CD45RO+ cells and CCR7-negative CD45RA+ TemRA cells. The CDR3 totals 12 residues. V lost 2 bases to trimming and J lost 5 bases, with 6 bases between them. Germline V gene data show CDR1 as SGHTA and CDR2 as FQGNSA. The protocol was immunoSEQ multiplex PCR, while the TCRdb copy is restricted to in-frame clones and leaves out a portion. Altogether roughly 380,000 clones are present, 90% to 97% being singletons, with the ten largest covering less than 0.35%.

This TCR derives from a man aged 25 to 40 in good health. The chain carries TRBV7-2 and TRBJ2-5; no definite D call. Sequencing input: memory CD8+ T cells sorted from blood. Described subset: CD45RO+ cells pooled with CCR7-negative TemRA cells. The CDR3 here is CASSLIYETQYF. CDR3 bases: TGTGCCAGCAGCTTAATCTACGAGACCCAGTACTTC. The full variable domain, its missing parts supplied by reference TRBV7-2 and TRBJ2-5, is GAGVSQSPSNKVTEKGKDVELRCDPISGHTALYWYRQSLGQGLEFLIYFQGNSAPDKSGLPSDRFSAERTGGSVSTLTIQRTQQEDSAVYLCASSLIYETQYFGPGTRLLVL.